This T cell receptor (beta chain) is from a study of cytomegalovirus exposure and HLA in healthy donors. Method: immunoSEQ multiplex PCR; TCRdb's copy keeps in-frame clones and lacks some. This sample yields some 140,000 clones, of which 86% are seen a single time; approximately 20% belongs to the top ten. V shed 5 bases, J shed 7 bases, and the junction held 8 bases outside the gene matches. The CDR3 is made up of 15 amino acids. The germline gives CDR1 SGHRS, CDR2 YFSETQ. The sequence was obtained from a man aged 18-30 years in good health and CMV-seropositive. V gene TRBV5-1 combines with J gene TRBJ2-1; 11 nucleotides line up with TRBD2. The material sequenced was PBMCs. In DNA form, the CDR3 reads TGCGCCAGCAGTTATACACTAGCGGGAGAAAATGAGCAGTTCTTC. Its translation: CASSYTLAGENEQFF.